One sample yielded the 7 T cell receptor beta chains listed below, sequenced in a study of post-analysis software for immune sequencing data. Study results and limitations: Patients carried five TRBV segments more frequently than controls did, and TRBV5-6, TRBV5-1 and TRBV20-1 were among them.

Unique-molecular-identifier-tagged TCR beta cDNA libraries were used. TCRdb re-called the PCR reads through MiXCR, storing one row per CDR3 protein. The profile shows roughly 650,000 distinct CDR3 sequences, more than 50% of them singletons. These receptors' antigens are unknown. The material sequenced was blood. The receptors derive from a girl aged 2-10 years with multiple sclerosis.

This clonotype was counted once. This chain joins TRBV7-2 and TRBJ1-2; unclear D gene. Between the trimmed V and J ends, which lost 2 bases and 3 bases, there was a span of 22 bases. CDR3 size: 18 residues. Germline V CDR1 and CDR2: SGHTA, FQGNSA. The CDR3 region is CASSLYLRRLDDDYGYTF. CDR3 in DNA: TGTGCCAGCAGCTTATATTTAAGGAGATTGGACGACGACTATGGCTACACCTTC. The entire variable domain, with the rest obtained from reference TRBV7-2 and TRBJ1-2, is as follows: GAGVSQSPSNKVTEKGKDVELRCDPISGHTALYWYRQSLGQGLEFLIYFQGNSAPDKSGLPSDRFSAERTGGSVSTLTIQRTQQEDSAVYLCASSLYLRRLDDDYGYTFGSGTRLTVV.

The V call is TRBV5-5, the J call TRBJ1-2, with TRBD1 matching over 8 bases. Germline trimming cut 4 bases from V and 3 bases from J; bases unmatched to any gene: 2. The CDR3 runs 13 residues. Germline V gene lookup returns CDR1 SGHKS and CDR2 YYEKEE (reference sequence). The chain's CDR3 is CASSQDRDYGYTF. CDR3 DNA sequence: TGTGCCAGCAGCCAGGACAGGGACTATGGCTACACCTTC.

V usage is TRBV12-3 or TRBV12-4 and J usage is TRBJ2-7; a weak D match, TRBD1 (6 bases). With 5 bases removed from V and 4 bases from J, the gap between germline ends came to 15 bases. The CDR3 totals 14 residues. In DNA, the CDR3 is TGTGCCAGCAGTCCCGGGGACACAGGGTACGAGCAGTACTTC. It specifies CASSPGDTGYEQYF.

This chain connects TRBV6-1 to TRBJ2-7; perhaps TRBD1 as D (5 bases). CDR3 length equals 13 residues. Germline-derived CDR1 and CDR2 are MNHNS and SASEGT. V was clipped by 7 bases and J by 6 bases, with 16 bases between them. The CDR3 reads CASMEKGLVEQYF. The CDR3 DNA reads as TGTGCCAGCATGGAAAAGGGGTTAGTCGAGCAGTACTTC.

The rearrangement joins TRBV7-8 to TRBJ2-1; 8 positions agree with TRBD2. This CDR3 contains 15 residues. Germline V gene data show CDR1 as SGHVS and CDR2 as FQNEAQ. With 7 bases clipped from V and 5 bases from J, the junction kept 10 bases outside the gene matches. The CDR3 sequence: CASKLGLGKDNEQFF. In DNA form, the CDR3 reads TGTGCCAGCAAGCTGGGACTAGGTAAAGACAATGAGCAGTTCTTC.

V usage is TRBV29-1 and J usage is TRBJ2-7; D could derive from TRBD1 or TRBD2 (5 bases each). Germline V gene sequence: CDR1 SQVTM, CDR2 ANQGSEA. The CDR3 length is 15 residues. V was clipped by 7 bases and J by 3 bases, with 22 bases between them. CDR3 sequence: CSAARGTGTIYEQYF. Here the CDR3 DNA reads TGCAGCGCTGCCCGGGGTACGGGGACCATCTACGAGCAGTACTTC.

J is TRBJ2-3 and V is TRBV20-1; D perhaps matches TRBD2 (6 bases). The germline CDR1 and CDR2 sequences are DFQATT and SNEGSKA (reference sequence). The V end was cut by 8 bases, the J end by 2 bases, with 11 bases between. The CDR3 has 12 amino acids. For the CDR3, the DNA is TGCAGTTCCCGGGACTTCACAGATACGCAGTATTTT. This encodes CSSRDFTDTQYF.